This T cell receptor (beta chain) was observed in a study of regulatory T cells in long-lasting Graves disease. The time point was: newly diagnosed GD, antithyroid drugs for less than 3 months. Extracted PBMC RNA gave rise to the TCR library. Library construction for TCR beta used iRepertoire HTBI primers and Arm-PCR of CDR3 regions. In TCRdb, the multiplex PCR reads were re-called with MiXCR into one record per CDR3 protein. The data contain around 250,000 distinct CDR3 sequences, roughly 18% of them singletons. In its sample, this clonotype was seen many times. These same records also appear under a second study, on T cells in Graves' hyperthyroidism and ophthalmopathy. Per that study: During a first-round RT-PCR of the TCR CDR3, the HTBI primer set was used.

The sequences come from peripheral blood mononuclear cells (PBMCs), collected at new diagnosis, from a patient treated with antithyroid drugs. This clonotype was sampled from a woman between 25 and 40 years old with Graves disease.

CDR3 loop: CASRKRQGNYEQYF. The CDR3 DNA is TGTGCCAGCAGGAAACGACAGGGGAACTACGAGCAGTACTTC. The chain couples TRBV6-1 to TRBJ2-7; 8 bases map to TRBD1. Germline loops: CDR1 MNHNS, CDR2 SASEGT. The CDR3 has 14 amino acids. The V gene end was trimmed by 6 bases and the J gene end by 3 bases; junction bases not matched to a gene: 7.